A selection of T cell receptor beta chains follows, all from one sample in a study of T cells after posttransplantation cyclophosphamide. Clones were read by immunoSEQ multiplex PCR, and TCRdb kept only the in-frame ones, dropping some. The record shows over 15,000 clones for this sample, with no singletons present. Sequenced material: PBMCs, taken after allogeneic stem cell transplant with posttransplant cyclophosphamide. The receptors shown here come from a female patient in her thirties or forties who received an allogeneic stem cell transplant from a related donor, was CMV-positive, and had no GVHD. Some of the T cells may derive from the graft donor. Each CDR3 is given with its conserved first and last residue. D genes are given only for firm matches. Sizes are listed as once, few, many, or a class for an expanded clone.

J,V,length,size,D,DNA,CDR3
TRBJ2-7,TRBV2,14,many,TRBD2,TGTGCCAGCAGCAGACTAGCGGGAGAAGGCGAGCAGTACTTC,CASSRLAGEGEQYF
TRBJ1-2,TRBV30,16,many,NA,TGTGCCTGGAGTTCGGTTGGCCCCGGGAACGACTATGGCTACACCTTC,CAWSSVGPGNDYGYTF
TRBJ1-3,TRBV5-1,15,many,NA,TGCGCCAGCAGCTTGGAGGGGGTCCGTGGAAACACCATATATTTT,CASSLEGVRGNTIYF
TRBJ2-4,TRBV13,14,many,NA,TGTGCCAGCAGCTTAAGCCCAGGGAAAAACATTCAGTACTTC,CASSLSPGKNIQYF
TRBJ2-7,TRBV7-9,15,many,TRBD1,TGTGCCAGCAGCTCTCTGGGACAGCTACCCTACGAGCAGTACTTC,CASSSLGQLPYEQYF
TRBJ2-6,TRBV2,15,many,NA,TGTGCCAGCAGTGTCGTAGTCTTTGGGGCCAACGTCCTGACTTTC,CASSVVVFGANVLTF
TRBJ2-1,TRBV6-1,16,many,NA,TGTGCCAGCAGTGAATACCGGGCAGGGCTCTACAATGAGCAGTTCTTC,CASSEYRAGLYNEQFF
TRBJ1-2,TRBV25-1,10,many,TRBD1,TGTGCCGGACAGGGGCACGGCTACACCTTC,CAGQGHGYTF
TRBJ1-3,TRBV28,16,many,TRBD1,TGTGCCAGCAGGACGGTAGGGGGCGCCTGGGGAAACACCATATATTTT,CASRTVGGAWGNTIYF
TRBJ2-6,TRBV28,16,many,TRBD1,TGTGCCAGCATCAGCCAGGGGGCGCGAGGGGCCAACGTCCTGACTTTC,CASISQGARGANVLTF
TRBJ2-7,TRBV6-6,16,many,TRBD2,TGTGCCAGCAGTTACCCCGGGACTAGCGGGAGATACGAGCAGTACTTC,CASSYPGTSGRYEQYF
TRBJ1-5,TRBV19,15,many,TRBD1,TGTGCCAGTACTAAGACAGGGAATAGCAATCAGCCCCAGCATTTT,CASTKTGNSNQPQHF
TRBJ2-1,TRBV7-9,15,many,TRBD2,TGTGCCAGCATAAAAGGGGCGGGAGCCTACAATGAGCAGTTCTTC,CASIKGAGAYNEQFF
TRBJ2-1,TRBV14,16,many,TRBD2,TGTGCCAGCAGCGCAAAACTAGCGGGAGTTGTGAATGAGCAGTTCTTC,CASSAKLAGVVNEQFF
TRBJ1-1,TRBV10-3,13,many,TRBD1,TGTGCCAACTCCTACAGGGGGAACACTGAAGCTTTCTTT,CANSYRGNTEAFF
TRBJ2-7,TRBV27,13,many,NA,TGTGCCAGCACCCGCGGACTCAGCTACGAGCAGTACTTC,CASTRGLSYEQYF
TRBJ1-2,TRBV6-5,13,many,NA,TGTGCCAGCACCCCCGGCAGGAACTATGGCTACACCTTC,CASTPGRNYGYTF
TRBJ2-3,TRBV7-8,13,many,NA,TGTGCCAGCAGCTTAGGACTAGCAGATACGCAGTATTTT,CASSLGLADTQYF
TRBJ2-1,TRBV7-9,15,many,TRBD1,TGTGCCAGCAGCTTACGGGACAGGGGCTACAATGAGCAGTTCTTC,CASSLRDRGYNEQFF
TRBJ1-1,TRBV7-3,15,many,NA,TGTGCCAGCAGCCCTTCCCCGACAGGCATAACTGAAGCTTTCTTT,CASSPSPTGITEAFF
TRBJ2-7,TRBV5-4,16,many,TRBD2,TGTGCCAGCAGCTTGGCATCGGCTAGCGGGGCCTACGAGCAGTACTTC,CASSLASASGAYEQYF
TRBJ1-3,TRBV6-5,13,many,NA,TGTGCCAGCCGGGCGGGGACGGGAAACACCATATATTTT,CASRAGTGNTIYF
TRBJ2-1,TRBV6-5,14,many,TRBD2,TGTGCCAGCAGCTTGGGACTAGATTACAATGAGCAGTTCTTC,CASSLGLDYNEQFF
TRBJ2-3,TRBV5-1,18,many,TRBD2,TGCGCCAGCAGCTTGGGGACCGGGACTAGCGGGAGTCCAGATACGCAGTATTTT,CASSLGTGTSGSPDTQYF
TRBJ2-1,TRBV30,13,many,TRBD2,TGTGCCTTTGGGCGGGAGAACTACAATGAGCAGTTCTTC,CAFGRENYNEQFF
TRBJ2-7,TRBV30,14,many,TRBD1,TGTGCCTGGAGTGACGTGGGACAGCACTACGAGCAGTACTTC,CAWSDVGQHYEQYF
TRBJ2-7,TRBV11-2,16,many,TRBD1,TGTGCCAGCAGCTTAGTAGGGACAGGAGTCTCCTACGAGCAGTACTTC,CASSLVGTGVSYEQYF
TRBJ2-7,TRBV6-1,17,many,TRBD2,TGTGCCAGCAGTGAATATAGCGCGGGAGGGCTCACCTACGAGCAGTACTTC,CASSEYSAGGLTYEQYF